This T cell receptor (beta chain) derives from a study of shared clonotypes between healthy human individuals (dated by TCRdb to 2019 to 2021). Study-level background: The cohort included a few men and a couple of women between 18 and 49 years of age. Per donor, three plates each were used for CD4 naive and CD4 memory, two for CD8 naive, and one for CD8 memory. To estimate repertoire size and how much clonotype sharing occurs between individuals, the study deeply sequenced the blood TCR repertoires of a handful of healthy adults. To increase sequencing depth and limit assay-specific biases, different laboratories used diverse techniques to prepare libraries and sequence TCR repertoires. Each donor's leukapheresis produced roughly between about 0.9 and 9.5 billion PBMCs. Paper-wide results and their limitations: Because the study included a small number of donors, the genetic and exposure-history diversity represented was limited. Sampling was restricted to blood, and TCR repertoires in tissues likely differ from the TCR repertoires found in blood. Compared with non-shared clonotypes, clonotypes shared by all four sorted-subset donors had higher generation probabilities. Based on pairwise subsampling, the degree of clonotype sharing among donors was expected to be affected by sequencing depth. Larger estimated clonotype richness was generally found for naive subsets than for memory subsets. Incomplete sequencing was indicated by rarefaction of sorted-subset datasets, despite the large sequencing depth. When a few donors were compared, the shared fraction of clonotypes was about 5% for naive CD4, over 3% for naive CD8, about 2.4% for memory CD4, and roughly 0.4% for memory CD8.

Using the deep immunoSEQ assay, multiplex PCR amplified TCR CDR3 regions from genomic DNA. Extracted genomic DNA from each cell subset was spread evenly across all wells of several immunoSEQ 96-well plates, with each plate serving as a replicate. Each replicate PCR for sorted subsets received around 0.2 ug genomic DNA, equal to tens of thousands of T cell genomes. Purified libraries were measured with a Qubit 3.0 fluorometer, size-checked on a Bioanalyzer 2100, and measured again with the KAPA Library Quantification kit. A separate single-read 150-cycle Illumina NextSeq 550 flow cell was used to sequence each immunoSEQ 96-well plate. As for the authors' bioinformatics: The immunoSEQ output contained only junctional sequences without quality scores, so filtering could not match that applied to full-length reads. To assign V/J genes and CDR3, sequences were annotated using PyIR, a Python wrapper for IgBLAST v1.9, with IMGT germline references. Any read was removed if the V/J assignment was weak (E-value above 1e-6), the CDR3 was missing, or the read contained stop codons, out-of-frame junctions, or ambiguous translated residues. V3J clonotypes were defined by identical inferred V gene, J gene, and CDR3 amino acid sequence. Percentage overlap between repertoires was computed as shared unique clonotypes divided by the size of the smaller repertoire. Repertoire richness was assessed with RTK rarefaction, the Chao1 estimator, and Recon v2.1 estimates of unobserved clonotypes. Generation probabilities were computed with OLGA for all TCRbeta clonotypes obtained by the gDNA method from a few donors. The table was pulled from immuneACCESS by TCRdb, which kept in-frame rearrangements only. Such tables lose some clones; where checked, under half of the loss comes from unresolved V genes, and the rest has no known cause. Clone size and the V and J calls come from that table; the DNA yielded D and trimming. A total of about 800,000 clones appear in this sample, just over 95% of them only once. The ten top clones hold 0.2% to 0.25% of the sample.

Note on this clone: Its antigen has not been determined. Within one base of it there is no much larger clone, and no base qualities were kept.

V trim: 5 bases; J trim: 6 bases; unmatched bases: 15. The germline V gene (reference sequence) supplies CDR1 SEHNR and CDR2 FQNEAQ. From the cysteine up to the phenylalanine, the CDR3 has a length of 17 residues. Only the CDR3 part of the read is kept: 51 bases, read in frame from the first base. CD8 naive samples were obtained by positive selection for CCR7 among CD45RO-negative cells, yielding a CD45RA+CCR7+ population from which TemRA cells were excluded. The donors were healthy, HIV-negative adults who had no recently reported acute infections or vaccinations. Only Caucasian adults living in Nashville, Tennessee, USA were represented among the donors. After blood collection by leukapheresis, PBMCs were isolated using Ficoll-Histopaque density gradient centrifugation and then cryopreserved in the vapor phase of liquid nitrogen. Analytical flow cytometry was used to check the purity and quantity of every magnetically sorted T cell population. From each sorted fraction, genomic DNA was isolated and quantified by UV absorbance on a Nanodrop 2000c.

The sequence derives from a man younger than 45 in good health. The V gene is TRBV7-9 and the J gene is TRBJ2-2, with 7 bases in between that match TRBD2. Sequencing was carried out using naive CD8+ T cells sorted from blood. The label giving this sample's cell subset or site can be read as: CD45RA+CCR7+. Here is the DNA: TGTGCCAGCAGCCGAAAGACCGGGACTACCCTTCCCGGGGAGCTGTTTTTT. Translated, it gives CASSRKTGTTLPGELFF.